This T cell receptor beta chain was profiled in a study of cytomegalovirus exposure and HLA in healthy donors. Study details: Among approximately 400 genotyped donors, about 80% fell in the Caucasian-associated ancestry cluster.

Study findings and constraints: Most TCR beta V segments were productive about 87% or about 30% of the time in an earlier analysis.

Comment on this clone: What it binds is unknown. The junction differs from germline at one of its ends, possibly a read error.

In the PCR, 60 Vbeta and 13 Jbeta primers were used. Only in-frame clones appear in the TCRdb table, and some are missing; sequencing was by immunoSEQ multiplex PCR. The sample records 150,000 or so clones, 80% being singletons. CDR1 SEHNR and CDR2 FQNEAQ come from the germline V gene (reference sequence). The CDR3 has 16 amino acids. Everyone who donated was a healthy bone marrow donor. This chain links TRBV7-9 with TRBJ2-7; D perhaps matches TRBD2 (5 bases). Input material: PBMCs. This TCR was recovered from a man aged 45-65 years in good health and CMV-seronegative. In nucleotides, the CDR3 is TGTGCCAGCAGACCAAGGCCTGGTGAGGGTAGGTACGAGCAGTACTTT. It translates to CASRPRPGEGRYEQYF.